The sequence of this T cell receptor (beta chain) was determined in a study of blood T cell repertoires in COVID-19 (dated by TCRdb to 2018 to 2020). Broadly, across the study: Collaborator samples came from the United States, Italy and Spain and covered acute and convalescent phases of COVID-19. Where available, HLA class I and class II types were obtained from metadata supplied by the sample provider rather than from assay-based typing. The samples were drawn from the first 160 participants of the ongoing ImmuneRACE study and from 1,254 subjects provided by 6 global collaborators. Subjects who had been exposed to COVID-19, were actively infected with it, or had recovered from it provided the deeply sampled blood TCRbeta repertoires that made up the dataset. The material from the prospective study consisted of cDNA or gDNA derived from T cells, B-cell-depleted T cells, or PBMCs. The repertoires were released in a freely available public database intended as a resource for research on the immune response to SARS-CoV-2. A de-identified subject ID, COVID-19 status, age in years and sex were almost always included in the sample metadata.

Overall study outcomes, separate from this receptor: Clinical and demographic metadata were provided uncurated, with the amount varying by source and participant.

Each collaborating institution followed its own protocols to collect whole blood in K2EDTA tubes. Collaborator samples were shipped for TCRbeta analysis as frozen whole blood, isolated PBMCs, or DNA extracted from either sample type. The immunoSEQ Assay, a bias-controlled multiplex PCR, was used to amplify TCRbeta CDR3 regions from genomic DNA. In the authors' own workflow: The number of nucleated cells in each sample was estimated from the amplification of reference gene primers within the assay. To quantify the absolute abundance of each unique TCRbeta CDR3 rearrangement, sequence reads were collapsed and filtered. Productive Simpson clonality was computed per sample as the square root of Simpson's diversity index over productive rearrangements. The table comes from immuneACCESS by way of TCRdb, which keeps in-frame sequences with V and J called. Part of the clones is missing from these tables; in studies checked, under half for an unresolved V gene and the rest for unknown reasons. V and J calls and clone size come straight from that table; D and trimming were deduced from the DNA. In all, the sample holds under 200,000 clones, and 70% to 90% of those were seen once. Jointly, the top ten make up approximately 6% of the sample.

Its CDR3 holds 11 amino acids, cysteine through phenylalanine. Only CDR3 DNA is held: 33 bases, read in frame from base 1. Trimming costs V 7 bases and J 14 bases, and their ends lie 12 bases apart. CDR1 is given as SNHLY and CDR2 as FYNNEI, both from the germline V gene. In regard to this clone: The antigen this receptor binds is unknown. Base quality data are lacking; no much larger clone is found one base away.

Here the chain combines TRBV2 and TRBJ1-6; the D region possibly corresponds to TRBD1 (5 bases align). Specimen: peripheral blood. The clonotype was recovered from a middle-aged man with active or convalescent COVID-19. The CDR3 region reads CASMQGWTLHF. The nucleotides are TGTGCCAGCATGCAGGGATGGACCCTCCACTTT.